This T cell receptor (beta chain) stems from a study of cytomegalovirus exposure and HLA in healthy donors. Broader study findings: Many donors shared some public TCRs, even though most TCR sequences were rare. HLA alleles were associated with around 17,000 TCR beta sequences in a later analysis at 0.05 false discovery rate. In a later analysis, an Asian-associated ancestry cluster reportedly showed fewer N-insertions than the 666-donor mean. 87-base-pair reads could not separate some V segments, including TRBV6-2 and TRBV6-3.

On this clone: Its antigen is still unknown.

The CDR3 length is 14 residues. CDR1 is SGHNT, CDR2 YYREEE, per germline (reference sequence). V lost 5 bases, J lost 2 bases, and 5 bases stayed unmatched. With 60 Vbeta and 13 Jbeta primers, the PCR was carried out. TCRdb's table, derived via immunoSEQ multiplex PCR, lists solely in-frame clones and lacks some. This sample yields some 130,000 clones, of which over 60% are seen a single time; 4.2% belongs to the top ten. The origin of this receptor is a male donor in good health and CMV-seropositive. The genes are TRBV5-4 and TRBJ2-7; the match to TRBD2 covers 9 bases. Sequencing was performed on PBMCs. The DNA of the CDR3 is TGTGCCAGCAGGGCGAGCGGGGGGACCTACGAGCAGTACTTC. This sequence encodes CASRASGGTYEQYF.